This T cell receptor beta chain was identified during a study of shared clonotypes between healthy human individuals. Notes on the study in general: In the sorted subsets, rarefaction showed sequencing was incomplete despite large depth.

Original handling: Junction-only sequences without quality scores were provided by ImmunoSEQ, so filtering was different. Here immunoSEQ multiplex PCR was the method, and the copy in TCRdb shows in-frame clones only, minus some. That table is the source of V, J and clone size, and D and trimming were worked out from the DNA. This sample has 2 million to 2.5 million clones; approximately 93% occur once, and the top ten carry 0.39%. CDR1 and CDR2 from the germline V gene are SGHRS and YFSETQ. The V segment lost 7 bases and the J segment 5 bases; nucleotides outside the gene matches: 5. The CDR3 loop spans 14 amino acids. As to this clone: Antigen: not known. This sample includes further DNA sequences coding for the same CDR3.

J is TRBJ2-7 and V is TRBV5-1; 14 bases are shared with TRBD2. The TCR comes from a man aged 18 to 30 in good health. Some clones in this sample may be carry-over from other donors' samples. Sequenced input: naive CD4+ T cells from PBMCs. The sample's subset: CD45RA+ positively selected. The CDR3: CASSWGLAGDEQYF. The CDR3 DNA reads as TGCGCCAGCTCCTGGGGACTAGCGGGAGACGAGCAGTACTTC. The full variable domain, rest sourced from reference TRBV5-1 and TRBJ2-7, is KAGVTQTPRYLIKTRGQQVTLSCSPISGHRSVSWYQQTPGQGLQFLFEYFSETQRNKGNFPGRFSGRQFSNSRSEMNVSTLELGDSALYLCASSWGLAGDEQYFGPGTRLTVT.